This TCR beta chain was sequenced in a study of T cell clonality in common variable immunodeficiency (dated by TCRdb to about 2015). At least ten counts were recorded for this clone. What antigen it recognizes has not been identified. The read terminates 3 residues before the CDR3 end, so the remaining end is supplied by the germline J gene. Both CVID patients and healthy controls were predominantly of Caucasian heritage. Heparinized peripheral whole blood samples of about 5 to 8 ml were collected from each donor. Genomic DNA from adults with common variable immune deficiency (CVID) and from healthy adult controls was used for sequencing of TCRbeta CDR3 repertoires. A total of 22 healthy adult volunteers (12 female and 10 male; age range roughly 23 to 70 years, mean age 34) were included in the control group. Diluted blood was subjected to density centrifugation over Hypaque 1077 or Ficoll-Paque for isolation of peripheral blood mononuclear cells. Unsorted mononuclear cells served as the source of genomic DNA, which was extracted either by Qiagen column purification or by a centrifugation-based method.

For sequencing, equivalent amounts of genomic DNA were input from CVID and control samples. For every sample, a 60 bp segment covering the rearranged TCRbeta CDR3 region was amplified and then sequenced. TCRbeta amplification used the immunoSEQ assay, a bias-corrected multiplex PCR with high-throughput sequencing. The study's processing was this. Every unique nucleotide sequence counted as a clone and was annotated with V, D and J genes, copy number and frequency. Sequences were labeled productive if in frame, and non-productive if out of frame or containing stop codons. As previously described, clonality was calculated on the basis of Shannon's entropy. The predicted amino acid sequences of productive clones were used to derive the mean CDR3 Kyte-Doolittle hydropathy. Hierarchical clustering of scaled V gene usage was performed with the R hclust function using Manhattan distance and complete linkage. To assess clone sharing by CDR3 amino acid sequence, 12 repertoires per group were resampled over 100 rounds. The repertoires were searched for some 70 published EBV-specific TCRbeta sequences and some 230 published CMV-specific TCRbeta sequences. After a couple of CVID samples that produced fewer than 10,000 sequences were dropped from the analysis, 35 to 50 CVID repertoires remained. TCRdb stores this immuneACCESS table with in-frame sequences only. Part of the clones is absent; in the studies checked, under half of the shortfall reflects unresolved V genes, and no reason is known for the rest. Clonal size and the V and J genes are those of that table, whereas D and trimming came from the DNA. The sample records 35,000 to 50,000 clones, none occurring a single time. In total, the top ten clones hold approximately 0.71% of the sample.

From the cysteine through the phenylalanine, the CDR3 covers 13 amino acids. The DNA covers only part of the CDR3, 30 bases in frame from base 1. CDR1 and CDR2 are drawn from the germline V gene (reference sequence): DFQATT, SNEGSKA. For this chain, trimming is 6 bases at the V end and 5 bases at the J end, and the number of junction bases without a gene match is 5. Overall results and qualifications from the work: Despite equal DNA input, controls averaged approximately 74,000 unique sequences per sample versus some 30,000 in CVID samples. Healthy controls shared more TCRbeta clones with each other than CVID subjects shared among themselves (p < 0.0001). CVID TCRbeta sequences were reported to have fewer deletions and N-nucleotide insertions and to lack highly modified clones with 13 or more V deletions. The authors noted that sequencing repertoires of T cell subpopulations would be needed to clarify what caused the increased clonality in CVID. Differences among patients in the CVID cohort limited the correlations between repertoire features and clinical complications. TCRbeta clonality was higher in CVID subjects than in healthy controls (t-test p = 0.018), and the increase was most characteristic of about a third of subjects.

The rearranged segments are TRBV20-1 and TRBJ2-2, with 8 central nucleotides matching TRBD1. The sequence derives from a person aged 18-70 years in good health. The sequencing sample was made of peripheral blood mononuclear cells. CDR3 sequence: CSAPDRATGELFF. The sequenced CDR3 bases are TGCAGTGCCCCGGACAGGGCGACCGGGGAG.